This TCR beta chain came from a study of cytomegalovirus exposure and HLA in healthy donors. Study at large: In a later analysis, it was reported that the 110 or so validation repertoires had been produced on the same platform as the roughly 610 repertoires belonging to the first cohort.

Germline CDR1 and CDR2: MNHNY and SVGAGI (reference sequence). V lost 5 bases and J lost 3; bases outside the gene matches: 7. The CDR3 spans 15 residues. Method: immunoSEQ multiplex PCR; TCRdb's copy keeps in-frame clones and lacks some. Of about 140,000 clones in the sample, 88% were seen once. This receptor was identified in a woman aged 18-29 years in good health and CMV-seropositive. The material sequenced was PBMCs. The V gene is TRBV6-6, the J gene TRBJ1-3; 7 bases match TRBD1. The CDR3, as DNA: TGTGCCAGCAGTCCCCACACAGGGGTTGGAAACACCATATATTTT. Protein product: CASSPHTGVGNTIYF.